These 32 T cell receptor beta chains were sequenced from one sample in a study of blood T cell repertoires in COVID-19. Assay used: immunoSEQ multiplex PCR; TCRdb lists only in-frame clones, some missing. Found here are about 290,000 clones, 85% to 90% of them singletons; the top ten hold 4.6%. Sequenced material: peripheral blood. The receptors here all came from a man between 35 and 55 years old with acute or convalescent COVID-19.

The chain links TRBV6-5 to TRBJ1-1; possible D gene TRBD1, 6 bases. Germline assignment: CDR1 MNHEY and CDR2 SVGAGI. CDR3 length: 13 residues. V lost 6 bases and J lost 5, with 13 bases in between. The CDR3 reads CASRFPGTTEAFF. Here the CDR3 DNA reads TGTGCCAGCAGGTTCCCAGGGACAACTGAAGCTTTCTTT.

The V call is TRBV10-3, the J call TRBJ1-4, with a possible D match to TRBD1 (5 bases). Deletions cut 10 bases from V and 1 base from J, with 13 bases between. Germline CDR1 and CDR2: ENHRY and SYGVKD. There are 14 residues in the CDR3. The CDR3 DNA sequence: TGTGCCACCCGACGAAGGGGAACTAATGAAAAACTGTTTTTT. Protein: CATRRRGTNEKLFF.

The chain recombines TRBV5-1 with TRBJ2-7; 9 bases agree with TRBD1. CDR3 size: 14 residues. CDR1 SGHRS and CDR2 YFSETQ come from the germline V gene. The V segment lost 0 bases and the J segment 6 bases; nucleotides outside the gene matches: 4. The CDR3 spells CASSLVGQGPEQYF. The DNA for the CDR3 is TGCGCCAGCAGCTTGGTGGGACAGGGTCCCGAGCAGTACTTC.

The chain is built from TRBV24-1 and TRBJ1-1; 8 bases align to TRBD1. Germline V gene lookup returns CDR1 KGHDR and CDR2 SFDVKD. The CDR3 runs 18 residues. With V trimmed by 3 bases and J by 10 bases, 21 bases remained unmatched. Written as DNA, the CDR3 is TGTGCCACCAGTGATCAAACACAGGGGGAAACGGCGGGGAATATAGCTTTCTTT. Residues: CATSDQTQGETAGNIAFF.

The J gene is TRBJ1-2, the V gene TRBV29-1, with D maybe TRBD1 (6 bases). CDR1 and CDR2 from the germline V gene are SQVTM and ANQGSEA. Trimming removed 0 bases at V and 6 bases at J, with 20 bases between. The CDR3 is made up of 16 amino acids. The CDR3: CSVEDPLAGRGNGYTF. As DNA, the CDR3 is TGCAGCGTTGAAGACCCGCTCGCCGGCAGGGGAAATGGCTACACCTTC.

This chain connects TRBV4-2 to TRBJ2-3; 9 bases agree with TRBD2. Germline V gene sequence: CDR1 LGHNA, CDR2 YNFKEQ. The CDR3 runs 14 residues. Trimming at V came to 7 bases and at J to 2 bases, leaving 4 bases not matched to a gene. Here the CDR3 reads CASNIAGDTDTQYF. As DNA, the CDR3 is TGTGCCAGCAACATAGCGGGGGACACAGATACGCAGTATTTT.

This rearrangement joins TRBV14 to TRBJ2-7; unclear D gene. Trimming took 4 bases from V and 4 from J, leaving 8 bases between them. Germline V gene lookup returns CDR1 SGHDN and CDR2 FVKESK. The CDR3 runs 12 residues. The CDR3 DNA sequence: TGTGCCAGCAGCCTACAGCTTTACGAGCAGTACTTC. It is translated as CASSLQLYEQYF.

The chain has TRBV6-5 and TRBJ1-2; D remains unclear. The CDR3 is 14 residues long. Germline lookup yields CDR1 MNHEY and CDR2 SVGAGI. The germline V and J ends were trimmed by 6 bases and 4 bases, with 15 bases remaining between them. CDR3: CASRRSRDFYGYTF. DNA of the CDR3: TGTGCCAGCAGACGGTCTAGAGATTTCTATGGCTACACCTTC.

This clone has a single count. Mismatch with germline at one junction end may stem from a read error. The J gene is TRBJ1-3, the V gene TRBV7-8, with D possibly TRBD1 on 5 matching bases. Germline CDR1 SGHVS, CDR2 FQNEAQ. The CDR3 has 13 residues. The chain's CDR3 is CASTLTPGNTTYF. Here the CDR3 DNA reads TGTGCCAGCACCCTAACCCCAGGGAACACCACATATTTT.

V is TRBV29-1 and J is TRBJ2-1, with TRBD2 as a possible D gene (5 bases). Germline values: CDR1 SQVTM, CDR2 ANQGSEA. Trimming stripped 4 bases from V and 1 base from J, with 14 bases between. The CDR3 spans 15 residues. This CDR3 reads CSVVRGQRSYNEQFF. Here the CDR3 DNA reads TGCAGCGTTGTTAGAGGGCAACGGTCCTACAATGAGCAGTTCTTC.

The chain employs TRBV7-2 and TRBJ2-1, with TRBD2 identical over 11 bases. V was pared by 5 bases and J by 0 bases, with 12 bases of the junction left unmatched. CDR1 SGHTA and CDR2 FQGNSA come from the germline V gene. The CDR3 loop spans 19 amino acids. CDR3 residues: CASSIDSSGGLSSYNEQFF. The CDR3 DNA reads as TGTGCCAGCAGCATAGACTCTAGCGGGGGGCTTAGCTCCTACAATGAGCAGTTCTTC.

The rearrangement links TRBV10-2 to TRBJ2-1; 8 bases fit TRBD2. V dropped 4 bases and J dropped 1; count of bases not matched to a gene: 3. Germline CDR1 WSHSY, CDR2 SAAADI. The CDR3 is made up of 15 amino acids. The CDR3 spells CASSVAGSSYNEQFF. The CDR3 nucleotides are TGCGCCAGCAGTGTAGCGGGGTCATCCTACAATGAGCAGTTCTTC.

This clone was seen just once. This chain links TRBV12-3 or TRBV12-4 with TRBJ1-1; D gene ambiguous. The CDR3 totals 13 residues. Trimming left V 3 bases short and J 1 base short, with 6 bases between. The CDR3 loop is CASSFYSNTEAFF. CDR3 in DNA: TGTGCCAGCAGTTTTTACTCGAACACTGAAGCTTTCTTT.

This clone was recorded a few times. Here the CDR3 reads CASSPLEQGKTEAFF. The CDR3 DNA sequence: TGTGCCAGCAGTCCCCTGGAACAGGGTAAGACTGAAGCTTTCTTT. V usage is TRBV27 and J usage is TRBJ1-1, with D tentatively TRBD1 (6 bases). The V end was cut by 5 bases, the J end by 5 bases, with 18 bases between. Germline V gene data show CDR1 as MNHEY and CDR2 as SMNVEV (reference sequence). The CDR3 extends over 15 amino acids.

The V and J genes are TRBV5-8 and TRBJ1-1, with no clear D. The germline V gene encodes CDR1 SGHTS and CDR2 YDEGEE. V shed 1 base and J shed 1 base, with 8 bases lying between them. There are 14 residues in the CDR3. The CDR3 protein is CASSLMRSNTEAFF. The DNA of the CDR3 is TGTGCCAGCAGCTTGATGCGGTCGAACACTGAAGCTTTCTTT.

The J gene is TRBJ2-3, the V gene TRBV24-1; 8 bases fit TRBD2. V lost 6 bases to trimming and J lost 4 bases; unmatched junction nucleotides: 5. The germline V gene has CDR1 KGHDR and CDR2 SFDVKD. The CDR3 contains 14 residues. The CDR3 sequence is CATSPAGAADTQYF. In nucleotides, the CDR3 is TGTGCCACCAGTCCAGCGGGGGCGGCAGATACGCAGTATTTT.

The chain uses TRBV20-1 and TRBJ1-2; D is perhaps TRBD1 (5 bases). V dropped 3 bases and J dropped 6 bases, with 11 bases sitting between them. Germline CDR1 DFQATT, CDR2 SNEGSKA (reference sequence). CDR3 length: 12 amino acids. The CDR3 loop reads CSASGAGNGYTF. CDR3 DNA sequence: TGCAGTGCTAGTGGGGCGGGGAATGGCTACACCTTC.

CDR3 nucleotide sequence: TGCAGCGCCCTCTACAGGAACACTGAAGCTTTCTTT. Translating it yields CSALYRNTEAFF. J is TRBJ1-1 and V is TRBV29-1; D unclear. This CDR3 spans 12 amino acids. CDR1 is SQVTM, CDR2 ANQGSEA, per germline. V lost 7 bases to trimming and J lost 1 base, with 10 bases between them.

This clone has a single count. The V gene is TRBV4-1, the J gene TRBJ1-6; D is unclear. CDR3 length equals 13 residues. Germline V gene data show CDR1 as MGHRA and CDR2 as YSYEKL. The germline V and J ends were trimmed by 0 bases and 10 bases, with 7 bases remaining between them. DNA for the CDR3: TGCGCCAGCAGCCAAGATTTAGAGTCACCCCTCCACTTT. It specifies CASSQDLESPLHF.

The CDR3 DNA reads TGTGCCAGCAGTTCCCCCAGGGGGCGGAACACTGAAGCTTTCTTT. Its translation is CASSSPRGRNTEAFF. The genes are TRBV6-6 and TRBJ1-1, with 8 nucleotides matching TRBD1. CDR3 size: 15 residues. The germline CDR1 and CDR2 sequences are MNHNY and SVGAGI (reference sequence). V lost 4 bases, J lost 1 base, and 5 bases stayed unmatched.

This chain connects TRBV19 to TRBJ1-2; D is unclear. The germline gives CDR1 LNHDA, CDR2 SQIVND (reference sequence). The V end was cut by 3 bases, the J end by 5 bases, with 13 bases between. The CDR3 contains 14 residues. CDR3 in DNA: TGTGCCAGTAGTATCTTAGGGAGTGAGTATGGCTACACCTTC. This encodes CASSILGSEYGYTF.

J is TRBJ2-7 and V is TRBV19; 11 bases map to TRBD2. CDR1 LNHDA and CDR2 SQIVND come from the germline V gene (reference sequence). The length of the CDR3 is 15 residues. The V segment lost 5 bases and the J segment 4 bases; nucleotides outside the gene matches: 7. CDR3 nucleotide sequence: TGTGCCAGTAGTGTCACCGGGACTAGCGGTTACGAGCAGTACTTC. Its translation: CASSVTGTSGYEQYF. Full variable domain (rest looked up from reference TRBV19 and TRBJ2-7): DGGITQSPKYLFRKEGQNVTLSCEQNLNHDAMYWYRQDPGQGLRLIYYSQIVNDFQKGDIAEGYSVSREKKESFPLTVTSAQKNPTAFYLCASSVTGTSGYEQYFGPGTRLTVT.

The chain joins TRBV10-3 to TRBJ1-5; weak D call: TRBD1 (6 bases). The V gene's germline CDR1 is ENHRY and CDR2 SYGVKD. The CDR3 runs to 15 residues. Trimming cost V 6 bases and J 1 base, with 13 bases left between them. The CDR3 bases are TGTGCCATCAGGCCAGGGGAAGGGAGCAATCAGCCCCAGCATTTT. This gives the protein CAIRPGEGSNQPQHF.

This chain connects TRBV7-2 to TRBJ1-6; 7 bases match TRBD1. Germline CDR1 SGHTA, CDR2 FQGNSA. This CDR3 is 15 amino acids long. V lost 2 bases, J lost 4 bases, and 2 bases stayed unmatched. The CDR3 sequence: CASSLPRGYNSPLHF. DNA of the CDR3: TGTGCCAGCAGCTTACCCAGGGGGTATAATTCACCCCTCCACTTT.

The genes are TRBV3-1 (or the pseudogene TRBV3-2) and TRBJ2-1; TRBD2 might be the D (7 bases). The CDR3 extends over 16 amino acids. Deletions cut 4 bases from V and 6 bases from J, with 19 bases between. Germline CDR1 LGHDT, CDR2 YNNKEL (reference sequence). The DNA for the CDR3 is TGTGCCAGCAGCCTCGTCTACGGGGGGCCCCGCAATGAGCAGTTCTTC. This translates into CASSLVYGGPRNEQFF.

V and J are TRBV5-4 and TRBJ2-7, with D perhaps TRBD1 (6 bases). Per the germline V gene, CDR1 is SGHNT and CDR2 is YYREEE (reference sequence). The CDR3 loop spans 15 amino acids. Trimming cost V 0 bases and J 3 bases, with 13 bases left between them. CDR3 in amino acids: CASSLDRAGFYEQYF. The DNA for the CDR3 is TGTGCCAGCAGCTTGGACAGGGCCGGGTTCTACGAGCAGTACTTC. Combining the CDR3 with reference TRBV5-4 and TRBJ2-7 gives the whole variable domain ETGVTQSPTHLIKTRGQQVTLRCSSQSGHNTVSWYQQALGQGPQFIFQYYREEENGRGNFPPRFSGLQFPNYSSELNVNALELDDSALYLCASSLDRAGFYEQYFGPGTRLTVT.

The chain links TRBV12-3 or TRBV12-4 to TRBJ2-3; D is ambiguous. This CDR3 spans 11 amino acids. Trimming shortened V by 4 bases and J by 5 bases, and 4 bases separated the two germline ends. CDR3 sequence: CASSSQDTQYF. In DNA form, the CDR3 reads TGTGCCAGCAGTTCCCAAGATACGCAGTATTTT.

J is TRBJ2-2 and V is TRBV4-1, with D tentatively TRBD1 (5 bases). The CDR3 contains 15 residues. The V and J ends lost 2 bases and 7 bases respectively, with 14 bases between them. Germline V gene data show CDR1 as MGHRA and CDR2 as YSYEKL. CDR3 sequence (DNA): TGCGCCAGCAGCCAAAATGATCAGGGTTACGGGGAGCTGTTTTTT. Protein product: CASSQNDQGYGELFF.

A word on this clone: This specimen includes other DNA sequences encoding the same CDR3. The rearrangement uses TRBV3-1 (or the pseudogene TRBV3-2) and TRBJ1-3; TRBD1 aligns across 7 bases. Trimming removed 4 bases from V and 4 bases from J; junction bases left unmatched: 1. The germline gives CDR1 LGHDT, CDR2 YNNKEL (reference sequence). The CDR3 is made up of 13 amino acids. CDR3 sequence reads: CASSPGQGNTIYF. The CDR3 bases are TGTGCCAGCAGCCCGGGACAGGGAAACACCATATATTTT.

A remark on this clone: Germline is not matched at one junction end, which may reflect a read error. The CDR3 loop reads CAGSQKAGGNSEGNTIYF. In nucleotides, the CDR3 is TGCGCCGGCAGCCAAAAGGCAGGTGGTAACTCGGAAGGAAACACCATATATTTT. This sequence joins TRBV4-1 and TRBJ1-3; no reliable D call. The CDR3 has 18 amino acids. Looked up from germline, CDR1 is MGHRA and CDR2 is YSYEKL.

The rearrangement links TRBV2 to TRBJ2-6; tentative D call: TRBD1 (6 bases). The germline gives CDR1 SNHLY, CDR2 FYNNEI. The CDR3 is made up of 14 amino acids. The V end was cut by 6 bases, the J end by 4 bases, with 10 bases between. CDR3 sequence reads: CASRQGSGANVLTF. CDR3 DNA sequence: TGTGCCAGCAGACAGGGATCAGGGGCCAACGTCCTGACTTTC. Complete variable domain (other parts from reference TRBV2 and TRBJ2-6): EPEVTQTPSHQVTQMGQEVILRCVPISNHLYFYWYRQILGQKVEFLVSFYNNEISEKSEIFDDQFSVERPDGSNFTLKIRSTKLEDSAMYFCASRQGSGANVLTFGAGSRLTVL.

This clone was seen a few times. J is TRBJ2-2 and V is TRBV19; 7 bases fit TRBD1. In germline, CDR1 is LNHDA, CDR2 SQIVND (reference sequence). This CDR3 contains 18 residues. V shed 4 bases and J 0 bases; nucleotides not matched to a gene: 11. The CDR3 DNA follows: TGTGCCAGTAGTAAGGGGTTAAACAGGGGACCGAACACCGGGGAGCTGTTTTTT. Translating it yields CASSKGLNRGPNTGELFF.